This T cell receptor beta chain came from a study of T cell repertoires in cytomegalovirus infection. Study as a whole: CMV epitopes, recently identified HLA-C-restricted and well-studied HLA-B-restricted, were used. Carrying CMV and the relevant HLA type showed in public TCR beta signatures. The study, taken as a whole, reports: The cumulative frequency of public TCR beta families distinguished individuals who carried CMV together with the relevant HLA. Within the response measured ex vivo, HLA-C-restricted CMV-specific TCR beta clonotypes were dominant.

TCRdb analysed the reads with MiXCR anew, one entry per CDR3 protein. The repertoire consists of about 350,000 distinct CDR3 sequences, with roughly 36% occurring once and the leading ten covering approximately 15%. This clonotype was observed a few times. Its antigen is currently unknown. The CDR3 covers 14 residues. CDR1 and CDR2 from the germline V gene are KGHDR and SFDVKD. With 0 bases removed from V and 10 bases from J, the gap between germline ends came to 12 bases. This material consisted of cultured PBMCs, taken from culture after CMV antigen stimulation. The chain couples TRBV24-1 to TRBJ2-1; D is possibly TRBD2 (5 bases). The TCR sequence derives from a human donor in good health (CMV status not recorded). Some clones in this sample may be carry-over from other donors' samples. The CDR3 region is CATSDLTAPGEQFF. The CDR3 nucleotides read TGTGCCACCAGTGATTTGACAGCCCCGGGGGAGCAGTTCTTC.